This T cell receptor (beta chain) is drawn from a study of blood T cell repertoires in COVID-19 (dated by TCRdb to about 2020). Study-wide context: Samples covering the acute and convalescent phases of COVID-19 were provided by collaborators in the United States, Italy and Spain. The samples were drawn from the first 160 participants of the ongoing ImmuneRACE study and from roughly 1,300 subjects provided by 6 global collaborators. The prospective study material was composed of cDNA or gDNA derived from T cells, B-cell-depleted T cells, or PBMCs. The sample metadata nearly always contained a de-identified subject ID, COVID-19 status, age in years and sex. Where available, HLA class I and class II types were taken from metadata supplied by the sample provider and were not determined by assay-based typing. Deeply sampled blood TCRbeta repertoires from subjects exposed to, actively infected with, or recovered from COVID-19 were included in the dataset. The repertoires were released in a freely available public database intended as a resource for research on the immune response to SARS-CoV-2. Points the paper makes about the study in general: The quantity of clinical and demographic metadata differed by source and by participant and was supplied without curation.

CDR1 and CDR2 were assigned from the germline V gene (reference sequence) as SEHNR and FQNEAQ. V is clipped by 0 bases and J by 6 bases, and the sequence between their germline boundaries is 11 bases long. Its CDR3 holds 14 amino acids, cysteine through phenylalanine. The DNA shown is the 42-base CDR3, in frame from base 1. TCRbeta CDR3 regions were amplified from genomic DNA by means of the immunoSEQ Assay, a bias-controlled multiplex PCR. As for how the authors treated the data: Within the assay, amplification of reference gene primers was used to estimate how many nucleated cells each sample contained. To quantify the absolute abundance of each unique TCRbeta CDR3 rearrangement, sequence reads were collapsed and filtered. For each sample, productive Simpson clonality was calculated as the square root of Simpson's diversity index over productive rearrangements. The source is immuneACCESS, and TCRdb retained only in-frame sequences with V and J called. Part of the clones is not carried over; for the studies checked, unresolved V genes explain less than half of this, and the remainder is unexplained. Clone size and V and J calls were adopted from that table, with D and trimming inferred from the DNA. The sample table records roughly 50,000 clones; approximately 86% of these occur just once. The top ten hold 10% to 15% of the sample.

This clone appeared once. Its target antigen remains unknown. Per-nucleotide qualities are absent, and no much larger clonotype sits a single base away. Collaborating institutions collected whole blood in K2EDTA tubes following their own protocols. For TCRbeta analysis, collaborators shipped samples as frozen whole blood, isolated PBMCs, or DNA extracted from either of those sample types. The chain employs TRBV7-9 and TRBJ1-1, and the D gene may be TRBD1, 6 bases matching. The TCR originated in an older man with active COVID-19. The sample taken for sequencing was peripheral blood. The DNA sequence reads TGTGCCAGCAGCTTAGCGCAGGGGTCGGCTGAAGCTTTCTTT. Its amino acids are CASSLAQGSAEAFF.